The 21 T cell receptor beta chains below come from one sample, sequenced in a study of chemoradiotherapy in HPV16-positive cancers. Repertoires were generated with immunoSEQ multiplex PCR, while TCRdb's copy carries only in-frame clones and drops some. This table has about 12,000 clones, roughly 89% appearing once. This material was obtained from a patient who underwent chemoradiotherapy. The origin of the receptors is a human donor with HPV-associated anogenital cancer.

In DNA, the CDR3 is TGTGCCAGCAGCTTAGATGGGGTGCAGTTCTTC. Protein sequence: CASSLDGVQFF. J is TRBJ2-1 and V is TRBV7-8, with D hard to call. V lost 1 base and J lost 12, with 7 bases in between. The germline CDR1 and CDR2 sequences are SGHVS and FQNEAQ. This CDR3 comprises 11 residues.

This chain uses TRBV27 with TRBJ2-7; D unresolved. This CDR3 region has 14 residues. Trimming shortened V by 7 bases and J by 3 bases, and 16 bases separated the two germline ends. Looked up from germline, CDR1 is MNHEY and CDR2 is SMNVEV (reference sequence). The CDR3 reads CASTYSPTDYEQYF. CDR3 DNA: TGTGCCAGCACCTATTCCCCGACCGACTACGAGCAGTACTTC.

This clone appeared a single time. The chain links TRBV9 to TRBJ1-2; a possible D gene is TRBD1 (6 bases). The germline V and J ends were trimmed by 0 bases and 7 bases, with 19 bases remaining between them. CDR3 length: 16 residues. Germline loops: CDR1 SGDLS, CDR2 YYNGEE. In DNA form, the CDR3 reads TGTGCCAGCAGCGTAGGTGGGGGACACTGGCTCGGTGGCTACACCTTC. Its translation is CASSVGGGHWLGGYTF.

This clone was seen a single time. V usage is TRBV29-1 and J usage is TRBJ1-2, with D perhaps matching TRBD1 (5 bases). Trimming shortened V by 0 bases and J by 5 bases, and 16 bases separated the two germline ends. The CDR3 runs 15 residues. The germline CDR1 and CDR2 sequences are SQVTM and ANQGSEA. CDR3 DNA sequence: TGCAGCGTTGAAGATCCCCGGGCAGGGTTGTATGGCTACACCTTC. Translating it yields CSVEDPRAGLYGYTF.

The chain recombines TRBV6-1 with TRBJ2-1, with D hard to call. Germline lookup yields CDR1 MNHNS and CDR2 SASEGT. The CDR3 runs 13 residues. Trimming cost V 9 bases and J 0 bases, with 9 bases left between them. The chain's CDR3 is CASLVGSYNEQFF. The CDR3 DNA sequence: TGTGCCAGTCTAGTGGGCTCCTACAATGAGCAGTTCTTC.

The V call is TRBV29-1, the J call TRBJ2-1, with 11 bases that match TRBD2. The CDR3 extends over 14 amino acids. The trim removed 3 bases at V and 7 bases at J, leaving 5 bases unmatched. The germline V gene has CDR1 SQVTM and CDR2 ANQGSEA. CDR3 loop: CSVDSPSGGNEQFF. The CDR3, as DNA: TGCAGCGTTGATTCCCCTAGCGGGGGGAATGAGCAGTTCTTC.

The chain couples TRBV30 to TRBJ1-4; no clear D gene. Trimming took off 2 bases at V and 8 bases at J, with 6 bases between the two ends. Germline CDR1 GTSNPN, CDR2 SVGIG (reference sequence). The CDR3 runs 11 residues. The DNA for the CDR3 is TGTGCCTGGAGTATTAGGGAAAAACTGTTTTTT. Encoded protein: CAWSIREKLFF.

V usage is TRBV7-6 and J usage is TRBJ1-3, with D unclear. The CDR3 is made up of 15 amino acids. CDR1 and CDR2 from the germline V gene are SGHVS and FNYEAQ. With 2 bases removed from V and 0 bases from J, the gap between germline ends came to 8 bases. The CDR3 protein is CASSLMSDSGNTIYF. The CDR3, as DNA: TGTGCCAGCAGCTTAATGTCAGACTCTGGAAACACCATATATTTT.

This chain uses TRBV27 with TRBJ1-4; possible D gene TRBD1, 6 bases. The CDR3 length is 14 residues. The V and J ends lost 5 bases and 8 bases respectively, with 15 bases between them. Germline CDR1 and CDR2: MNHEY and SMNVEV (reference sequence). The CDR3 DNA is TGTGCCAGCAGTATCCGACAGGTTCGAGAAAAACTGTTTTTT. Its translation is CASSIRQVREKLFF. The variable domain in full, completed from reference TRBV27 and TRBJ1-4, reads EAQVTQNPRYLITVTGKKLTVTCSQNMNHEYMSWYRQDPGLGLRQIYYSMNVEVTDKGDVPEGYKVSRKEKRNFPLILESPSPNQTSLYFCASSIRQVREKLFFGSGTQLSVL.

The CDR3 sequence is CATQQRADGELFF. The CDR3 coding sequence is TGTGCCACCCAACAGCGGGCCGATGGGGAGCTGTTTTTT. The V and J genes are TRBV10-3 and TRBJ2-2, with D perhaps TRBD2 (6 bases). V lost 10 bases, J lost 8 bases, and 17 bases lay in between. CDR3 size: 13 residues. Germline V CDR1 and CDR2: ENHRY, SYGVKD.

This chain connects TRBV6-5 to TRBJ2-7, with 7 bases fitting TRBD2. The germline V gene has CDR1 MNHEY and CDR2 SVGAGI. This CDR3 comprises 16 residues. Germline trimming cut 2 bases from V and 4 bases from J; bases unmatched to any gene: 11. CDR3 region: CASSYEPYGGEYEQYF. The CDR3 DNA is TGTGCCAGCAGTTACGAACCCTATGGGGGGGAGTACGAGCAGTACTTC.

The V and J genes are TRBV6-1 and TRBJ1-2, with D tentatively TRBD1 (5 bases). This CDR3 region has 14 residues. With 5 bases removed from V and 2 bases from J, the gap between germline ends came to 12 bases. Germline CDR1 is MNHNS and CDR2 is SASEGT. The CDR3 DNA reads TGTGCCAGCAGTCAAAATAAGGGGAACTATGGCTACACCTTC. It encodes CASSQNKGNYGYTF.

The chain couples TRBV29-1 to TRBJ1-1; TRBD1 aligns across 9 bases. Germline CDR1 and CDR2: SQVTM and ANQGSEA. V dropped 4 bases and J dropped 1; count of bases not matched to a gene: 1. There are 13 residues in the CDR3. The CDR3 loop reads CSVGQGGNTEAFF. CDR3 in DNA: TGCAGCGTTGGACAGGGGGGGAACACTGAAGCTTTCTTT.

The chain joins TRBV11-2 to TRBJ1-1, with a tentative D call TRBD1 (5 bases). CDR3 length: 12 residues. V shed 4 bases and J shed 7 bases, with 10 bases lying between them. Germline CDR1 and CDR2: SGHAT and FQNNGV. The CDR3 loop reads CASSSPGREAFF. In DNA form, the CDR3 reads TGTGCCAGCAGCTCGCCGGGACGTGAAGCTTTCTTT.

V usage is TRBV6-1 and J usage is TRBJ1-3; D remains unclear. The CDR3 totals 15 residues. CDR1 is MNHNS and CDR2 is SASEGT in the germline V gene. Deletions cut 6 bases from V and 2 bases from J, with 14 bases between. The CDR3 DNA reads as TGTGCCAGCAGGGAGACACCTCGGACTGGAAACACCATATATTTT. Residues: CASRETPRTGNTIYF.

The chain combines TRBV6-5 with TRBJ2-1; D may match TRBD1 or TRBD2 (5 bases each). The V end lost 0 bases, the J end lost 5 bases, and 14 bases lay between the germline ends. The CDR3 is 16 residues long. The germline V gene encodes CDR1 MNHEY and CDR2 SVGAGI. The CDR3 nucleotides read TGTGCCAGCAGTTACTCGAGAGGGGCCGTCGACAATGAGCAGTTCTTC. Translation gives CASSYSRGAVDNEQFF.

This sequence joins TRBV20-1 and TRBJ1-1; D uncertain. The V and J ends lost 5 bases and 3 bases respectively, with 7 bases between them. The CDR3 spans 11 residues. Germline assignment: CDR1 DFQATT and CDR2 SNEGSKA (reference sequence). This CDR3 is CSALGDTEAFF. The DNA for the CDR3 is TGCAGTGCTCTTGGGGACACTGAAGCTTTCTTT.

The chain combines TRBV5-6 with TRBJ2-7; D might be TRBD2 (5 bases). Germline loops: CDR1 SGHDT, CDR2 YYEEEE. The CDR3 extends over 16 amino acids. Trimming took off 3 bases at V and 3 bases at J, with 19 bases between the two ends. CDR3 region: CASSSRVGGEGYEQYF. The CDR3 DNA reads TGTGCCAGCAGCTCCAGAGTAGGCGGAGAGGGCTACGAGCAGTACTTC.

This chain joins TRBV9 and TRBJ2-1; 12 bases are shared with TRBD2. Germline V CDR1 and CDR2: SGDLS, YYNGEE. V gave up 7 bases and J gave up 5 bases; unmatched junction bases: 10. CDR3 length: 16 residues. In DNA form, the CDR3 reads TGTGCCAGCTCCCAATCTAGCGGGAGGGCAGACAATGAGCAGTTCTTC. Translation gives CASSQSSGRADNEQFF.

J is TRBJ2-2 and V is TRBV7-7, with D perhaps matching TRBD2 (6 bases). Germline lookup yields CDR1 SSHAT and CDR2 FNYEAQ (reference sequence). V lost 1 base to trimming and J lost 5 bases, with 20 bases between them. CDR3 size: 18 residues. CDR3 sequence (DNA): TGTGCCAGCAGCTTAGTTCCCCCCGCTAGCGCCCAGACCGGGGAGCTGTTTTTT. This gives the protein CASSLVPPASAQTGELFF.

V usage is TRBV5-1 and J usage is TRBJ2-7, with 9 positions matching TRBD1. Trimming took 5 bases from V and 5 from J; bases not matched to a gene: 5. The CDR3 length is 13 residues. Germline V gene lookup returns CDR1 SGHRS and CDR2 YFSETQ. The CDR3 DNA reads TGCGCCAGCAGGCACACAGGGGGCAACGAGCAGTACTTC. Translating it yields CASRHTGGNEQYF.